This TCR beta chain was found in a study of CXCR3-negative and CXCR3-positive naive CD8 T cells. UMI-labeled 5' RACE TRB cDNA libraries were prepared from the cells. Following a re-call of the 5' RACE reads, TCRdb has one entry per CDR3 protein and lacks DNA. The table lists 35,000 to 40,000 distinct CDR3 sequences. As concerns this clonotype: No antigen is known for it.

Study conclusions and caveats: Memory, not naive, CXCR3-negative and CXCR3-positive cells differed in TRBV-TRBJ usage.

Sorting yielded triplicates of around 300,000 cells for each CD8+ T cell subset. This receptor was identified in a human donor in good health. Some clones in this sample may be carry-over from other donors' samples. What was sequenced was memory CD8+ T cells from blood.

This CDR3 reads CSVEDGRGDNNEQFF. This chain joins TRBV29-1 and TRBJ2-1; the TRBD1 assignment by TCRdb is unverifiable without DNA. CDR1 and CDR2 (germline): SQVTM, ANQGSEA. The CDR3 is 15 residues long.